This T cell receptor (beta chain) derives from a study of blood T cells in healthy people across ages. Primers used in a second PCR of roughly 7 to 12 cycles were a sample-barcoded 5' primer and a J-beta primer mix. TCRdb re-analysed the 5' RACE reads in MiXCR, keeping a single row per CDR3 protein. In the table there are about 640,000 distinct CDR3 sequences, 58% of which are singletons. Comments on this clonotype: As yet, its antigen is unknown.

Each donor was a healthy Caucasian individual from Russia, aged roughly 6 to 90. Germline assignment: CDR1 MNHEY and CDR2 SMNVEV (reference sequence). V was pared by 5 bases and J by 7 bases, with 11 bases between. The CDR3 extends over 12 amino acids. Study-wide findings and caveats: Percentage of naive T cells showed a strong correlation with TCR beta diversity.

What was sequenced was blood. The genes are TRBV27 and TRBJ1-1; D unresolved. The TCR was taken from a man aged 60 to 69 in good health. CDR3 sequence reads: CASSEDHGEAFF. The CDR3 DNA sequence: TGTGCCAGCAGTGAAGACCATGGTGAAGCTTTCTTT.